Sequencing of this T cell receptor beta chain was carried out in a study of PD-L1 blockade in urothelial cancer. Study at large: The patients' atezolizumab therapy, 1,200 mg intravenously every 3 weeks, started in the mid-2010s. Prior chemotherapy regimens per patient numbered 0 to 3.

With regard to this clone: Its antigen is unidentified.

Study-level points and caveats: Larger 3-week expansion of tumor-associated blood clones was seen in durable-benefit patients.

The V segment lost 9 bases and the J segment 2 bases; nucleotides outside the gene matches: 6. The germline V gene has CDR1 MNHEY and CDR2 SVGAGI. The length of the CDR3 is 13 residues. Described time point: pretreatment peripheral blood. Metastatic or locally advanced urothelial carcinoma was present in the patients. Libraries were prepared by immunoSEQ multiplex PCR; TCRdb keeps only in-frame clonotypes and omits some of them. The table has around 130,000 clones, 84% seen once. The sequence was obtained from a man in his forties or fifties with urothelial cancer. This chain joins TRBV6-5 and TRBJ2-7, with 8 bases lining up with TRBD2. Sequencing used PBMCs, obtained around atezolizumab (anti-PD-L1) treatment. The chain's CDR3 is CASTSGRAYEQYF. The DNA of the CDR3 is TGTGCCAGTACTAGCGGAAGAGCCTACGAGCAGTACTTC.